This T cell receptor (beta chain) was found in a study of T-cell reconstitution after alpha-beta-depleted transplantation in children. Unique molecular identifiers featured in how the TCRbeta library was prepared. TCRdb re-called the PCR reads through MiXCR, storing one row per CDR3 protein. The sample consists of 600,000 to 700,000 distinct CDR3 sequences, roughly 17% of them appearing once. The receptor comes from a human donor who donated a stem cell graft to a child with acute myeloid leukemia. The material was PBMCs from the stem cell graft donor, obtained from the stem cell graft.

As DNA, the CDR3 is TGTGCCAGCAGTTTTCCCACACTGAACTATGGCTACACCTTC. Its protein is CASSFPTLNYGYTF. The rearrangement uses TRBV7-9 and TRBJ1-2, with D unresolved. V was cut by 6 bases and J by 2 bases, with 13 bases left in between. Germline V gene sequence: CDR1 SEHNR, CDR2 FQNEAQ (reference sequence). This CDR3 is 14 amino acids long.